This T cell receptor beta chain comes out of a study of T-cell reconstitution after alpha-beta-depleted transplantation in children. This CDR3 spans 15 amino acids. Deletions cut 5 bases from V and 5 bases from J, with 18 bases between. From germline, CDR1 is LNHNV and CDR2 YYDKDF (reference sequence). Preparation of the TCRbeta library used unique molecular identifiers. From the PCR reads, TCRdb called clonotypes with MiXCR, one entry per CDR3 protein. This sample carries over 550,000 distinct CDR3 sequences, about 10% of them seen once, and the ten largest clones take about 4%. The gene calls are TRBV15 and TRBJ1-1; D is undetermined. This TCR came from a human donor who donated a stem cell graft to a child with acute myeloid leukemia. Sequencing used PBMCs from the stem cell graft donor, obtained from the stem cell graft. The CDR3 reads CATSLNPRYSTEAFF. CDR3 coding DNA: TGTGCCACCAGCTTAAACCCGAGGTATTCGACTGAAGCTTTCTTT.